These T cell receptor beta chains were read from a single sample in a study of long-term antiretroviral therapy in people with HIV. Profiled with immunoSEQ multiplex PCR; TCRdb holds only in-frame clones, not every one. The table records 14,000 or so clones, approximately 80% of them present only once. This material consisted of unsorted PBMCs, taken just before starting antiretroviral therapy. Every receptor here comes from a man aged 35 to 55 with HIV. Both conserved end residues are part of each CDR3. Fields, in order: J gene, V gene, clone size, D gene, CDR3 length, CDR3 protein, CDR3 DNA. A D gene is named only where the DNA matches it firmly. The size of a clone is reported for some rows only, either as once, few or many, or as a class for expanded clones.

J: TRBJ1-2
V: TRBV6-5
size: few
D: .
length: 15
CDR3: CASSYSAAANYGYTF
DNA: TGTGCCAGCAGTTACTCGGCCGCAGCTAACTATGGCTACACCTTC

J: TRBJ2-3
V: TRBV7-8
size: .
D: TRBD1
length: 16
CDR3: CASSRWGQDTADTQYF
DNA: TGTGCCAGCAGCCGGTGGGGACAGGATACGGCAGATACGCAGTATTTT

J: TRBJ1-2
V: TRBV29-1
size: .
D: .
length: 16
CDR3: CSVDSGTGTNNYGYTF
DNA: TGCAGCGTTGACTCCGGGACGGGAACCAATAACTATGGCTACACCTTC

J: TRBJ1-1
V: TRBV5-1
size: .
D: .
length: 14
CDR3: CASSLFGGETEAFF
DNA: TGCGCCAGCAGCTTGTTCGGGGGGGAGACTGAAGCTTTCTTT

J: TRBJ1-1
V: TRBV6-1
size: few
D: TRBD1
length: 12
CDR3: CASKDRGPEAFF
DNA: TGTGCCAGCAAGGACAGGGGCCCTGAAGCTTTCTTT

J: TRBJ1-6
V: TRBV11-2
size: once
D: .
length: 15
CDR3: CASSRNGGWDSPLHF
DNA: TGTGCCAGCAGCCGGAACGGGGGGTGGGATTCACCCCTCCACTTT

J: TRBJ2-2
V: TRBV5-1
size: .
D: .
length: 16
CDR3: CASSFRAGQNTGELFF
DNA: TGCGCCAGCAGCTTTCGGGCGGGGCAGAACACCGGGGAGCTGTTTTTT

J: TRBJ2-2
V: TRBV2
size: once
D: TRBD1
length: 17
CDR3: CASSFLRGQTNTGELFF
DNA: TGTGCCAGCAGTTTTTTAAGGGGGCAGACGAACACCGGGGAGCTGTTTTTT

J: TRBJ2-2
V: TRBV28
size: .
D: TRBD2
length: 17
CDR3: CASSLSGRATVGGELFF
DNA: TGTGCCAGCAGCCTCAGCGGGAGGGCCACGGTGGGCGGGGAGCTGTTTTTT

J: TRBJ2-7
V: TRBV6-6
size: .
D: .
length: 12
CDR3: CASSYLLSEQYF
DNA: TGTGCCAGCAGTTACCTTCTTTCCGAGCAGTACTTC

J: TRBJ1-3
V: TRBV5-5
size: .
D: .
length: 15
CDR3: CASSLEGISGNTIYF
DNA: TGTGCCAGCAGCTTGGAGGGAATCTCTGGAAACACCATATATTTT

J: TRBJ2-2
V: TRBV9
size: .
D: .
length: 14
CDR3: CASSVLNNAGELFF
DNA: TGTGCCAGCAGCGTACTAAACAACGCCGGGGAGCTGTTTTTT

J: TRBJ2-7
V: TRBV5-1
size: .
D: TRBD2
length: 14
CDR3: CASSLVTSGYEQYF
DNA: TGCGCCAGCAGCTTGGTGACTAGCGGCTACGAGCAGTACTTC

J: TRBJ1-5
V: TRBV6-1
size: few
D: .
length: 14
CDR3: CASGGRSGNQPQHF
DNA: TGTGCCAGCGGCGGGCGGAGTGGTAATCAGCCCCAGCATTTT

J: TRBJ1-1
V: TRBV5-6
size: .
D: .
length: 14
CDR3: CASSTSYPGTEAFF
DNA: TGTGCCAGCAGCACCAGTTACCCGGGGACTGAAGCTTTCTTT

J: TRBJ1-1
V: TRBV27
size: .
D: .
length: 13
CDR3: CASSPQRDTEAFF
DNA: TGTGCCAGCAGTCCCCAGAGGGACACTGAAGCTTTCTTT

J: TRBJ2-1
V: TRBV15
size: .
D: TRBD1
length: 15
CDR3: CATKLGQGTYNEQFF
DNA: TGTGCCACCAAGTTGGGACAGGGAACCTACAATGAGCAGTTCTTC

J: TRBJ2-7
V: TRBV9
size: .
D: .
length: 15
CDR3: CASSPLGGVLGEQYF
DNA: TGTGCCAGCAGCCCTTTGGGAGGTGTACTTGGCGAGCAGTACTTC

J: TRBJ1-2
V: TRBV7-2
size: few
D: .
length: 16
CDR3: CASSSAFWEQGVGYTF
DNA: TGTGCCAGCAGCTCAGCATTCTGGGAGCAGGGCGTAGGCTACACCTTC

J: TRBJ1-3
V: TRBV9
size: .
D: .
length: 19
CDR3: CASSVTQDWGGLSGNTIYF
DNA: TGTGCCAGCAGTGTTACTCAGGATTGGGGGGGACTTTCTGGAAACACCATATATTTT

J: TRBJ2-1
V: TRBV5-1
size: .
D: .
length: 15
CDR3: CASSLVAGAYNEQFF
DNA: TGCGCCAGCAGCTTGGTGGCAGGGGCCTACAATGAGCAGTTCTTC

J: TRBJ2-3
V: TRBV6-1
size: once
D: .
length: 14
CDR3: CASSEGLNQDTQYF
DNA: TGTGCCAGCAGTGAAGGCCTCAATCAAGATACGCAGTATTTT

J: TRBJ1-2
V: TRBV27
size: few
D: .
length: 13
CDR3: CASSFGSGYGYTF
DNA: TGTGCCAGCAGTTTTGGGTCTGGCTATGGCTACACCTTC

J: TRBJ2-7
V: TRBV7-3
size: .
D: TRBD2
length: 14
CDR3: CASSGLAGGYEQYF
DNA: TGTGCCAGCAGTGGACTAGCGGGGGGCTACGAGCAGTACTTC

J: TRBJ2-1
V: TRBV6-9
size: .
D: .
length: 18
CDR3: CASSYPTSWAFRYNEQFF
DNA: TGTGCCAGCAGTTATCCAACTAGCTGGGCTTTCAGGTACAATGAGCAGTTCTTC

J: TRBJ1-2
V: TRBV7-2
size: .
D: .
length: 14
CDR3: CASSLSAGNYGYTF
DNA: TGTGCCAGCAGCTTATCAGCAGGAAACTATGGCTACACCTTC

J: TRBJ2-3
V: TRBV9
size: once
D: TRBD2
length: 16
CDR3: CASSVENSGRVDTQYF
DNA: TGTGCCAGCAGCGTAGAAAATAGCGGGAGGGTTGATACGCAGTATTTT

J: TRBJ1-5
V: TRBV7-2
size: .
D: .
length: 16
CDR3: CASSQKTGGSNQPQHF
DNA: TGTGCCAGCAGCCAAAAGACGGGCGGAAGCAATCAGCCCCAGCATTTT

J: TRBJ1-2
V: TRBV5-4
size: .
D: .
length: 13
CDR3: CASSLTGSYGYTF
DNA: TGTGCCAGCAGCTTAACAGGGAGCTATGGCTACACCTTC

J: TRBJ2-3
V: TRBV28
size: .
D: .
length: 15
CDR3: CASSFRGNRVATQYF
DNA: TGTGCCAGCAGTTTTCGGGGCAATAGGGTAGCTACGCAGTATTTT

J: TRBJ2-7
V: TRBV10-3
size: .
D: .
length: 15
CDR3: CAISESEGLFYEQYF
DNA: TGTGCCATCAGTGAGTCAGAAGGACTTTTCTACGAGCAGTACTTC

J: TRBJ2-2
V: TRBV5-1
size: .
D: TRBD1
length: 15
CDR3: CASSRQGTNTGELFF
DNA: TGCGCCAGCAGCAGACAGGGAACGAACACCGGGGAGCTGTTTTTT

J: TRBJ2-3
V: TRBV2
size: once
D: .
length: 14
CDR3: CASKGGTTGGTQYF
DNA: TGTGCCAGCAAGGGGGGGACCACGGGGGGCACGCAGTATTTT

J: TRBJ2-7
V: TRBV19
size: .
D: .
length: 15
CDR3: CASSIALGPYYEQYF
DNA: TGTGCCAGTAGTATAGCCCTTGGACCGTACTACGAGCAGTACTTC

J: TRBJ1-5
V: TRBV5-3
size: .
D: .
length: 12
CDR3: CARSRFGQPRHF
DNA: TGTGCCAGAAGCCGCTTTGGACAGCCTCGGCATTTT

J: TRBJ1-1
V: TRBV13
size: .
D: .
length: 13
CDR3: CASSRFLDTEAFF
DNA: TGTGCCAGCAGCAGGTTTCTTGACACTGAAGCTTTCTTT

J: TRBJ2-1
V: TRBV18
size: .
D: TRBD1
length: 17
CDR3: CASSHRSGTGVYNEQFF
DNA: TGTGCCAGCTCACACAGATCCGGGACAGGGGTTTACAATGAGCAGTTCTTC

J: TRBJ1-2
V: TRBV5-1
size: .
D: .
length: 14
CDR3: CASSLGDGDYGYTF
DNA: TGCGCCAGCAGCTTGGGGGACGGCGACTATGGCTACACCTTC

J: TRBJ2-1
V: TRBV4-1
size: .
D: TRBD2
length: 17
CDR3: CASSQVAGVSSYNEQFF
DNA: TGCGCCAGCAGCCAGGTAGCGGGAGTGAGCTCCTACAATGAGCAGTTCTTC

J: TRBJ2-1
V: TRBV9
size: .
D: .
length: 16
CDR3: CASSASTVSSYNEQFF
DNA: TGTGCCAGCAGCGCCTCGACAGTGAGCTCCTACAATGAGCAGTTCTTC

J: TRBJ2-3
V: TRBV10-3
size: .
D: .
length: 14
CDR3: CAISGRGFTDTQYF
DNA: TGTGCCATCTCGGGACGGGGTTTCACAGATACGCAGTATTTT

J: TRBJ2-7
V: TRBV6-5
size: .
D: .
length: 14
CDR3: CASSPRLQGHEQYF
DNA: TGTGCCAGCAGTCCAAGGCTACAGGGCCACGAGCAGTACTTC

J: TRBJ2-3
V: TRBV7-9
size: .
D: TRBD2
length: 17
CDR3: CASSWGLAGGITDTQYF
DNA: TGTGCCAGCAGCTGGGGACTAGCGGGGGGCATCACAGATACGCAGTATTTT

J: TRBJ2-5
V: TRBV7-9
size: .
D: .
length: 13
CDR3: CASSLVGEETQYF
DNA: TGTGCCAGCAGCTTAGTTGGGGAGGAGACCCAGTACTTC

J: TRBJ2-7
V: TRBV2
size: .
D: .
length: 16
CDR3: CASSNPLGSSSYEQYF
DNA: TGTGCCAGCAGTAACCCGTTGGGCTCAAGCTCCTACGAGCAGTACTTC

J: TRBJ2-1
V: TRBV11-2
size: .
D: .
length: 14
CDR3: CASSLVVGGNEQFF
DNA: TGTGCCAGCAGCTTAGTTGTTGGGGGGAATGAGCAGTTCTTC

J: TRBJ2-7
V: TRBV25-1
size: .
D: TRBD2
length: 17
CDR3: CASSGSLGGGTSYEQYF
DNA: TGTGCCAGCAGTGGAAGTCTCGGCGGGGGGACCTCCTACGAGCAGTACTTC

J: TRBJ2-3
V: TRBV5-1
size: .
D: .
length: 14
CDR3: CASSLGGITDTQYF
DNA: TGCGCCAGCAGCTTGGGTGGGATCACAGATACGCAGTATTTT

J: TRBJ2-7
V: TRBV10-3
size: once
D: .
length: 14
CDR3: CAISESKAGYEQYF
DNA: TGTGCCATCAGTGAGTCGAAGGCAGGGTACGAGCAGTACTTC

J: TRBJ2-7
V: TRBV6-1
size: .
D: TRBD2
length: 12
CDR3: CASSEWGGEQYF
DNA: TGTGCCAGCAGTGAATGGGGGGGCGAGCAGTACTTC

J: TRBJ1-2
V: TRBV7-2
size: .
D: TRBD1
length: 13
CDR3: CASSPGTVYGYTF
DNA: TGTGCCAGCAGCCCCGGGACAGTCTATGGCTACACCTTC

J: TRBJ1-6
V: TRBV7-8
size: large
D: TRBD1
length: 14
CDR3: CASSQDRGHSPLHF
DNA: TGTGCCAGCAGTCAAGACAGGGGGCACTCACCCCTCCACTTT

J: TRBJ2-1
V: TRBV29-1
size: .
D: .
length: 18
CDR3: CSVGGGLARNPNYNEQFF
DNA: TGCAGCGTTGGGGGCGGGCTAGCCAGAAATCCTAACTACAATGAGCAGTTCTTC

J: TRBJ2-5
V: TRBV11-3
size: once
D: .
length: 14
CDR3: CASSLEGPKETQYF
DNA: TGTGCCAGCAGCTTAGAGGGACCGAAAGAGACCCAGTACTTC

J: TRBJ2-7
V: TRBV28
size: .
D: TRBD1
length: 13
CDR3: CASSTGGSYEQYF
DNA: TGTGCCAGCAGTACAGGGGGTTCCTACGAGCAGTACTTC